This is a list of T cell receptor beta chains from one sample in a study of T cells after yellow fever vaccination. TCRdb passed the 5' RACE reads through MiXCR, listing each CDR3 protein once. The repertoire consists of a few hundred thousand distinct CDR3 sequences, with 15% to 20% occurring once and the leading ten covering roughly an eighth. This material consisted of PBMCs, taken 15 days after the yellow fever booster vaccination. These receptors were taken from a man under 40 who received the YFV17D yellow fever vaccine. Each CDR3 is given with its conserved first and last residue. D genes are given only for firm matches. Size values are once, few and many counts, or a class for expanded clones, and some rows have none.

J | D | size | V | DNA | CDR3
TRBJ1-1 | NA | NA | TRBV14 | TGTGCCAGCAGCCACGAACTGCAGGGCGAAGCTTTCTTT | CASSHELQGEAFF
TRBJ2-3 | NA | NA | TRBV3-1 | TGTGCCAGCAGCCAAGGAGGAACTAGCACAGATACGCAGTATTTT | CASSQGGTSTDTQYF
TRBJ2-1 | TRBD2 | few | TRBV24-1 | TGTGCCACCAGTAGGCGGGAGACCTACAATGAGCAGTTCTTC | CATSRRETYNEQFF
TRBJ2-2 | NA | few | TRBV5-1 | TGCGCCAGCAGAGACGAAGGGAACGGGGAGCTGTTTTTT | CASRDEGNGELFF
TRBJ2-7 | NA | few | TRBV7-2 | TGTGCCAGCAGCTTCCAGTCAATGGTCGAGCAGTACTTC | CASSFQSMVEQYF
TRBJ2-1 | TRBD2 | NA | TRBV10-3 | TGTGCCATCAGCACTAGCGGGACGAGGGCTGAGGAGCAGTTCTTC | CAISTSGTRAEEQFF
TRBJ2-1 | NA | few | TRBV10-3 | TGTGCCATCAAATCAGGAGAAGGGACCACACACAATGAGCAGTTCTTC | CAIKSGEGTTHNEQFF
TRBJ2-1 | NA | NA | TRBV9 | TGTGCCAGCAGCGTAGTCGGGAGCATTCACAATGAGCAGTTCTTC | CASSVVGSIHNEQFF
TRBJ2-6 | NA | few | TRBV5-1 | TGCGCCAGCAGCTTGGCCGGCCGGGCTATCTCTGGGGCCAACGTCCTGACTTTC | CASSLAGRAISGANVLTF
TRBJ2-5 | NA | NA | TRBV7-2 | TGTGCCAGCAGCACCATGGCAAGGGCCTCAGAGACCCAGTACTTC | CASSTMARASETQYF
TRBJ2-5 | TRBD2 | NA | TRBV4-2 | TGTGCCAGCAGCCAAGATGATAGCGGGCTTCAAGAGACCCAGTACTTC | CASSQDDSGLQETQYF